This T cell receptor (beta chain) was identified in a study of CD8 T cells in Susac syndrome. RNA totalling roughly 0.5 to 1 ug underwent reverse transcription with random hexamers. TCRdb fed the immunoSEQ multiplex PCR reads into MiXCR, producing one record per CDR3 protein. The data show more than 200,000 distinct CDR3 sequences, with about 94% seen just once and over 0.15% held by the top ten. The CDR3 consists of 22 residues. J lost 1 base, V lost 0 bases, and 14 bases had no gene match. The germline V gene has CDR1 SGHRS and CDR2 YFSETQ. For this clonotype: Its antigen is undetermined.

Whole-study results and caveats: None of the CD4+ T cell repertoires in Susac syndrome showed clonal expansion.

The chain carries TRBV5-1 and TRBJ2-2, with 14 positions matching TRBD2. Sequenced sample: CD4+ T cells from PBMCs. The source of this sequence is a human donor with Susac syndrome. The CDR3, as DNA: TGCGCCAGCAGCTTGGGGCCGGGACTAGCGGGGGTAGGACCTCGGAACACCGGGGAGCTGTTTTTT. It is translated as CASSLGPGLAGVGPRNTGELFF.